These T cell receptor beta chains were read from a single sample in a study of CD8 T cells in Susac syndrome. In TCRdb, the immunoSEQ multiplex PCR reads were re-called with MiXCR into one record per CDR3 protein. The table has 250,000 or so distinct CDR3 sequences, over 85% seen once. The sample comprised CD4+ T cells from PBMCs. The receptors come from a human donor with multiple sclerosis. CDR3s include the opening cysteine and the closing phenylalanine or tryptophan. Clone size is stated in some rows and not others, as once, few, many or a class when expanded.

size: .
V: TRBV24-1
CDR3: CATSDSRTGGARGYTF

size: .
V: TRBV5-4
CDR3: CASSSAGTDTQYF

size: .
V: TRBV3-1
CDR3: CASSPLNQNTEAFF

size: .
V: TRBV5-1
CDR3: CASSAGQLFAEAFF

size: .
V: TRBV18
CDR3: CASSPVQGYGYTF

size: .
V: TRBV28
CDR3: CASSLRDVGTQYF

size: .
V: TRBV12-3/TRBV12-4
CDR3: CASRPAGTGSYGYTF

size: .
V: TRBV7-9
CDR3: CASSEQRGKETQYF

size: .
V: TRBV4-2
CDR3: CASSQDWGTSGLHGELFF

size: .
V: TRBV19
CDR3: CASNRDPTDTQYF

size: .
V: TRBV7-9
CDR3: CASSLGTHYGYTF

size: .
V: TRBV5-1
CDR3: CASSSPWENTEAFF

size: .
V: TRBV6-6
CDR3: CASSRRGAYTDTQYF

size: .
V: TRBV24-1
CDR3: CATSDYPRSGTDTQYF

size: .
V: TRBV5-1
CDR3: CASSLGGSGGQPQHF

size: .
V: TRBV7-9
CDR3: CASSETGALNSPLHF

size: .
V: TRBV27
CDR3: CASRAHRNTGELFF

size: .
V: TRBV7-8
CDR3: CASSLAGQRLAGAPYEQYF

size: .
V: TRBV9
CDR3: CASSVVSSTDTQYF

size: .
V: TRBV18
CDR3: CASSPRTGTHEQYF

size: .
V: TRBV29-1
CDR3: CSAGAQDNEQFF

size: .
V: TRBV30
CDR3: CACTGGRNNSPLHF

size: .
V: TRBV6-2/TRBV6-3
CDR3: CASSLDSERGTDTQYF

size: .
V: TRBV4-1
CDR3: CASSQVAGGSNEQFF

size: .
V: TRBV20-1
CDR3: CSPQANTEVFF

size: .
V: TRBV30
CDR3: CAWSARETQYF

size: .
V: TRBV2
CDR3: CASSDESNSPLHF

size: .
V: TRBV6-1
CDR3: CASTARREGSGTEAFF

size: .
V: TRBV11-1
CDR3: CASSRGTPGGEKLFF

size: .
V: TRBV4-1
CDR3: CASSPDRVDTEAFF

size: .
V: TRBV5-6
CDR3: CASSFAGADYGYTF

size: .
V: TRBV18
CDR3: CASSPARASGGYTF

size: .
V: TRBV5-4
CDR3: CASSLAPGQGFNGYTF

size: .
V: TRBV9
CDR3: CASSAGGGWNQPQHF

size: .
V: TRBV6-4
CDR3: CASSPDRGRANYGYTF

size: .
V: TRBV25-1
CDR3: CASGLAGATGELFF

size: .
V: TRBV7-8
CDR3: CASSPSWMAGNTIYF

size: .
V: TRBV7-9
CDR3: CASGQTSGLTDTQYF

size: .
V: TRBV5-1
CDR3: CASSSSYETAVGETQYF

size: .
V: TRBV12-3/TRBV12-4
CDR3: CASSFGTLSGETQYF

size: .
V: TRBV5-1
CDR3: CASSLGPTSGRAQDTQYF

size: .
V: TRBV4-2
CDR3: CASSQESGVETQYF

size: once
V: TRBV27
CDR3: CASSFKEFRTAFTGELFF

size: .
V: TRBV24-1
CDR3: CAELRTMTYEQYF

size: .
V: TRBV29-1
CDR3: CSVGTDRGTGELFF

size: .
V: TRBV7-9
CDR3: CASTFMGGGELFF

size: .
V: TRBV6-6
CDR3: CASSYRSWEKLFF

size: .
V: TRBV18
CDR3: CASSPDAGGEQFF

size: .
V: TRBV12-3/TRBV12-4
CDR3: CASNRTPGNIQYF

size: .
V: TRBV20-1
CDR3: CSARSDLHSGPDTQYF

size: .
V: TRBV15
CDR3: CATSRDRGQGYTGELFF